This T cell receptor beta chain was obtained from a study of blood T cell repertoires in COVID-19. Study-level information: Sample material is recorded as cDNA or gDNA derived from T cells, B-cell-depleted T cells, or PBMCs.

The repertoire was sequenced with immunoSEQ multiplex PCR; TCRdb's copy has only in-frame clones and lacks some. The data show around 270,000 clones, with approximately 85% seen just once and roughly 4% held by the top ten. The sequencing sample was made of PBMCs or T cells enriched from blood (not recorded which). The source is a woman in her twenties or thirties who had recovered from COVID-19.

CDR3 DNA sequence: TGTGCCAGCAGCCCACGGGGTTCGGCCTATGGCTACACCTTC. Its translation: CASSPRGSAYGYTF. The chain links TRBV3-1 (or the pseudogene TRBV3-2) to TRBJ1-2; no clear D gene. This CDR3 has 14 residues. CDR1 is LGHDT and CDR2 is YNNKEL in the germline V gene (reference sequence). The V end lost 4 bases, the J end lost 4 bases, and 13 bases lay between the germline ends.